The 28 T cell receptor beta chains given below trace back to one sample, sequenced in a study of siplizumab effects on memory and regulatory T cells. Using immunoSEQ multiplex PCR, the repertoire was profiled, and TCRdb retains in-frame clones only, with some absent. The sample consists of nearly 95,000 clones, approximately 93% of them appearing once. Sequenced material: non-Treg CD4+ T cells sorted from blood. These receptors were taken from a human donor in good health.

The chain joins TRBV4-1 to TRBJ1-3; no definite D call. There are 14 residues in the CDR3. The ends were cut back, 1 base at V and 3 bases at J, with 7 bases in the middle. CDR1 MGHRA and CDR2 YSYEKL come from the germline V gene. CDR3 sequence: CASSQATGGNTIYF. For the CDR3, the DNA is TGCGCCAGCAGCCAAGCTACGGGTGGAAACACCATATATTTT.

The chain uses TRBV5-6 and TRBJ2-1; 14 positions agree with TRBD2. This CDR3 has 18 amino acids. Germline V gene data show CDR1 as SGHDT and CDR2 as YYEEEE. V trimming: 5 bases; J trimming: 7 bases; junction bases outside the gene matches: 14. In DNA, the CDR3 is TGTGCCAGCAGTAAGCCGGGACTAGCGGGAGACAAGGAAAATGAGCAGTTCTTC. Translation: CASSKPGLAGDKENEQFF.

V and J are TRBV6-5 and TRBJ2-7; D is perhaps TRBD2 (5 bases). Trimming cost V 2 bases and J 2 bases, with 10 bases left between them. Germline V gene lookup returns CDR1 MNHEY and CDR2 SVGAGI. This CDR3 region has 14 residues. CDR3 bases: TGTGCCAGCAGTTACGGAGGTATCGCCTACGAGCAGTACTTC. It yields the protein CASSYGGIAYEQYF.

This chain joins TRBV11-2 and TRBJ2-5; 7 nucleotides agree with TRBD1. CDR3 length: 13 residues. J was trimmed by 4 bases and V by 6 bases; bases with no gene match: 5. Per germline, CDR1 SGHAT and CDR2 FQNNGV. The CDR3 is CASSLQGRETQYF. CDR3 in DNA: TGTGCCAGCAGTCTACAGGGGAGAGAGACCCAGTACTTC. Based on the CDR3 plus reference TRBV11-2 and TRBJ2-5, the full variable domain is EAGVAQSPRYKIIEKRQSVAFWCNPISGHATLYWYQQILGQGPKLLIQFQNNGVVDDSQLPKDRFSAERLKGVDSTLKIQPAKLEDSAVYLCASSLQGRETQYFGPGTRLLVL.

V and J are TRBV18 and TRBJ2-2; D possibly corresponds to TRBD1 (5 bases). This CDR3 has 16 amino acids. From germline, CDR1 is KGHSH and CDR2 LQKENI. Trimming took off 8 bases at V and 5 bases at J, with 21 bases between the two ends. The CDR3 is CASAHYSTRATGELFF. The CDR3, as DNA: TGTGCCAGCGCCCACTACTCAACCAGGGCGACCGGGGAGCTGTTTTTT. Combining the CDR3 with reference TRBV18 and TRBJ2-2 gives the whole variable domain NAGVMQNPRHLVRRRGQEARLRCSPMKGHSHVYWYRQLPEEGLKFMVYLQKENIIDESGMPKERFSAEFPKEGPSILRIQQVVRGDSAAYFCASAHYSTRATGELFFGEGSRLTVL.

The rearrangement uses TRBV5-5 and TRBJ2-7, with D maybe TRBD1 (5 bases). This CDR3 has 14 residues. Germline CDR1 reads SGHKS; CDR2 reads YYEKEE (reference sequence). V was cut by 0 bases and J by 3 bases, with 10 bases left in between. The CDR3 bases are TGTGCCAGCAGCTTGGCGCAGGGTGACTACGAGCAGTACTTC. It specifies CASSLAQGDYEQYF.

The V gene is TRBV5-4, the J gene TRBJ1-2, with 10 nucleotides matching TRBD1. Per germline, CDR1 SGHNT and CDR2 YYREEE (reference sequence). The CDR3 sequence is 15 residues long. With V trimmed by 5 bases and J by 10 bases, 14 bases remained unmatched. Here the CDR3 DNA reads TGTGCCAGCAGTTTTGGACAGGGGGTTATATGGGACTACACCTTC. The encoded protein is CASSFGQGVIWDYTF. Complete variable domain (other parts from reference TRBV5-4 and TRBJ1-2): ETGVTQSPTHLIKTRGQQVTLRCSSQSGHNTVSWYQQALGQGPQFIFQYYREEENGRGNFPPRFSGLQFPNYSSELNVNALELDDSALYLCASSFGQGVIWDYTFGSGTRLTVV.

This clone was detected only once. The chain recombines TRBV27 with TRBJ2-3; perhaps TRBD1 as D (5 bases). The CDR3 is 11 amino acids. Germline V CDR1 and CDR2: MNHEY, SMNVEV (reference sequence). Trimming cost V 6 bases and J 7 bases, with 8 bases left between them. The CDR3 DNA reads TGTGCCAGCAGGACAGAGTATACGCAGTATTTT. It encodes CASRTEYTQYF.

CDR3 region: CASTEEGANTGELFF. CDR3 nucleotide sequence: TGCGCCAGCACCGAAGAGGGGGCTAACACCGGGGAGCTGTTTTTT. The chain is built from TRBV10-1 and TRBJ2-2; 7 nucleotides align to TRBD1. The V and J ends lost 7 bases and 2 bases, in that order; junction bases with no gene match: 7. The CDR3 runs to 15 residues. Germline CDR1 is WNHNN and CDR2 is SYGVQD (reference sequence).

J is TRBJ2-3 and V is TRBV5-1; D tentatively reads TRBD1 or TRBD2 (5 bases each). The V gene lost 1 base and the J gene lost 3 bases, with 15 bases spanning the gap. The CDR3 contains 16 residues. Looked up from germline, CDR1 is SGHRS and CDR2 is YFSETQ. The CDR3 loop is CASSLYRGSSTDTQYF. DNA for the CDR3: TGCGCCAGCAGCTTGTACCGGGGCAGTTCTACAGATACGCAGTATTTT. The full variable domain, its missing parts supplied by reference TRBV5-1 and TRBJ2-3, is KAGVTQTPRYLIKTRGQQVTLSCSPISGHRSVSWYQQTPGQGLQFLFEYFSETQRNKGNFPGRFSGRQFSNSRSEMNVSTLELGDSALYLCASSLYRGSSTDTQYFGPGTRLTVL.

This chain joins TRBV7-9 and TRBJ2-7; TRBD1 might be the D (5 bases). Germline V CDR1 and CDR2: SEHNR, FQNEAQ (reference sequence). The CDR3 sequence is 14 residues long. The V end was cut by 5 bases, the J end by 2 bases, with 13 bases between. The CDR3 loop is CASSMDNNPYEQYF. For the CDR3, the DNA is TGTGCCAGCAGCATGGACAACAACCCCTACGAGCAGTACTTC.

The J gene is TRBJ1-1, the V gene TRBV30; 9 bases map to TRBD1. CDR1 is GTSNPN, CDR2 SVGIG, per germline (reference sequence). CDR3 length equals 14 residues. With 5 bases clipped from V and 5 bases from J, the junction kept 9 bases outside the gene matches. Here the CDR3 DNA reads TGTGCCTGGGGGACGGGACAGGGTCTTACTGAAGCTTTCTTT. Residues: CAWGTGQGLTEAFF.

The chain links TRBV19 to TRBJ2-3; 10 nucleotides match TRBD2. This CDR3 region has 17 residues. V lost 3 bases and J lost 4; bases outside the gene matches: 10. Looked up from germline, CDR1 is LNHDA and CDR2 is SQIVND (reference sequence). The CDR3 bases are TGTGCCAGTAGTATCGCCCGTTCTAGCGGGAGTCCAGATACGCAGTATTTT. Translation gives CASSIARSSGSPDTQYF.

This clone appeared once. The chain uses TRBV11-2 and TRBJ2-5; the D is unclear. Germline CDR1 and CDR2: SGHAT and FQNNGV. Trimming cost V 1 base and J 1 base, with 7 bases left between them. The CDR3 covers 14 residues. CDR3 region: CASSLVGPQETQYF. In DNA, the CDR3 is TGTGCCAGCAGCTTAGTAGGACCCCAAGAGACCCAGTACTTC. The complete variable domain, with remaining parts taken from reference TRBV11-2 and TRBJ2-5, reads EAGVAQSPRYKIIEKRQSVAFWCNPISGHATLYWYQQILGQGPKLLIQFQNNGVVDDSQLPKDRFSAERLKGVDSTLKIQPAKLEDSAVYLCASSLVGPQETQYFGPGTRLLVL.

This clone was found a few times. The gene calls are TRBV2 and TRBJ2-7; D unresolved. Trimming pared 5 bases from V and 3 bases from J, leaving 11 bases between. Per germline, CDR1 SNHLY and CDR2 FYNNEI. The CDR3 is 13 residues long. Written as DNA, the CDR3 is TGTGCCAGCAGTTTGGGTTTTGTCTACGAGCAGTACTTC. It translates to CASSLGFVYEQYF.

The V gene is TRBV30, the J gene TRBJ2-1, with D hard to call. Trimming took 0 bases from V and 10 from J, leaving 13 bases between them. Per the germline V gene, CDR1 is GTSNPN and CDR2 is SVGIG (reference sequence). This CDR3 region has 13 residues. The CDR3 region is CAWSVNQNGEQFF. CDR3 coding DNA: TGTGCCTGGAGTGTAAATCAAAACGGAGAGCAGTTCTTC.

The rearrangement joins TRBV7-9 to TRBJ2-3, with 9 bases fitting TRBD2. V lost 2 bases and J lost 2; bases outside the gene matches: 14. The germline gives CDR1 SEHNR, CDR2 FQNEAQ (reference sequence). The CDR3 covers 19 residues. CDR3 loop: CASSLFPNWAGGPTDTQYF. The DNA of the CDR3 is TGTGCCAGCAGCTTATTCCCAAACTGGGCGGGAGGGCCCACAGATACGCAGTATTTT.

J is TRBJ1-2 and V is TRBV27; 7 bases line up with TRBD1. The CDR3 spans 13 residues. The germline CDR1 and CDR2 sequences are MNHEY and SMNVEV (reference sequence). The junction had 7 bases not matched to a gene; V was cut back by 5 bases and J by 7 bases. CDR3 amino acids: CASSARGLVGYTF. CDR3 DNA: TGTGCCAGCAGTGCCAGGGGGTTGGTTGGCTACACCTTC.

This chain joins TRBV7-9 and TRBJ2-7, with a tentative D call TRBD1 (5 bases). The V gene's germline CDR1 is SEHNR and CDR2 FQNEAQ (reference sequence). The V end lost 5 bases, the J end lost 6 bases, and 14 bases lay between the germline ends. The CDR3 consists of 13 residues. The CDR3 DNA sequence: TGTGCCAGCAGCCTTAGCATAAGGGGCGAGCAGTACTTC. The encoded protein is CASSLSIRGEQYF.

CDR3 nucleotide sequence: TGTGCCAGCAGCCCCGGGAGGACAGATACGCAGTATTTT. Protein product: CASSPGRTDTQYF. The gene calls are TRBV7-9 and TRBJ2-3, with 7 bases fitting TRBD2. Losses at the gene ends were 5 bases for V and 3 bases for J; bases not matched to a gene: 2. The CDR3 consists of 13 residues. Per the germline V gene, CDR1 is SEHNR and CDR2 is FQNEAQ (reference sequence).

This rearrangement joins TRBV5-5 to TRBJ1-1; D is undetermined. V was trimmed by 7 bases and J by 2 bases, leaving 9 bases between them. Germline assignment: CDR1 SGHKS and CDR2 YYEKEE (reference sequence). The CDR3 consists of 12 residues. The CDR3 sequence is CASRDLNTEAFF. The CDR3 DNA is TGTGCCAGCCGAGACCTAAACACTGAAGCTTTCTTT.

V is TRBV6-6 and J is TRBJ1-1; D is undetermined. Trimming cost V 5 bases and J 4 bases, with 2 bases left between them. The CDR3 has 10 amino acids. Germline assignment: CDR1 MNHNY and CDR2 SVGAGI (reference sequence). The chain's CDR3 is CASSRTEAFF. The CDR3 DNA reads as TGTGCCAGCAGTCGCACTGAAGCTTTCTTT.

Only one count was recorded for this clone. V gene TRBV10-3 combines with J gene TRBJ1-1, with D tentatively TRBD1 (5 bases). The germline V and J ends were trimmed by 2 bases and 7 bases, with 26 bases remaining between them. Germline values: CDR1 ENHRY, CDR2 SYGVKD. The CDR3 totals 18 residues. The CDR3 DNA reads as TGTGCCATCAGTGAGGAAGGCTGGACATCTCCAAAGCTGGGTGAAGCTTTCTTT. The encoded protein is CAISEEGWTSPKLGEAFF.

The chain carries TRBV6-1 and TRBJ2-1, with TRBD2 matching 9 bases. The germline V gene encodes CDR1 MNHNS and CDR2 SASEGT. The CDR3 runs to 15 residues. The V segment lost 6 bases and the J segment 7 bases; nucleotides outside the gene matches: 10. As DNA, the CDR3 is TGTGCCAGCAGCCCCCACCGCCTAGCGGGGAATGAGCAGTTCTTC. It translates to CASSPHRLAGNEQFF.

This clone was seen only once. This sequence joins TRBV6-1 and TRBJ2-5; TRBD2 matches 8 bases. The CDR3 contains 16 residues. Germline V gives CDR1 MNHNS, CDR2 SASEGT. J gave up 5 bases and V 2 bases, and 10 bases lay outside the gene matches. The CDR3 reads CASSESSAGGAETQYF. The CDR3 DNA follows: TGTGCCAGCAGTGAAAGTAGTGCGGGGGGCGCGGAGACCCAGTACTTC.

This chain links TRBV6-5 with TRBJ1-4, with TRBD1 matching over 7 bases. The CDR3 is 14 amino acids. Germline V gives CDR1 MNHEY, CDR2 SVGAGI. The V and J ends lost 6 bases and 7 bases, in that order; junction bases with no gene match: 8. The CDR3 protein is CASRRQGSGEKLFF. Here the CDR3 DNA reads TGTGCCAGCAGGAGACAGGGTAGTGGTGAAAAACTGTTTTTT.

The chain uses TRBV6-1 and TRBJ1-2, with no clear D. V shed 4 bases and J shed 2 bases, with 8 bases lying between them. The CDR3 totals 13 residues. From germline, CDR1 is MNHNS and CDR2 SASEGT. CDR3 in DNA: TGTGCCAGCAGTGTAGGAAGCAACTATGGCTACACCTTC. Amino acid sequence: CASSVGSNYGYTF.

The V gene is TRBV4-3, the J gene TRBJ2-1; D possibly corresponds to TRBD2 (6 bases). The germline gives CDR1 LGHNA, CDR2 YSLEER. Trimming cost V 0 bases and J 0 bases, with 12 bases left between them. The CDR3 runs to 17 residues. Here the CDR3 DNA reads TGCGCCAGCAGCCAAGATCTTAGCGGATCCTCCTACAATGAGCAGTTCTTC. This sequence encodes CASSQDLSGSSYNEQFF.